The entry below describes one TCR beta chain. Germline V gene sequence: CDR1 SGDLS, CDR2 YYNGEE. Trimming removed 4 bases from V and 7 bases from J, with 17 bases in between. This CDR3 contains 14 residues. This table comes from immunoSEQ multiplex PCR, and its TCRdb copy is limited to in-frame clones, with some not included. The sample contains under 75,000 clones, roughly nine tenths of which appear only once. These data come from a study of T cell changes during pregnancy in multiple sclerosis. V gene TRBV9 combines with J gene TRBJ1-1, with D maybe TRBD1 (6 bases). The clonotype was recovered from a female donor in good health, enrolled as a control in a pregnancy study. The sequences come from CD4+ T cells from peripheral blood mononuclear cells, collected after pregnancy. CDR3 in DNA: TGTGCCAGCAGCTCCGGGGGGGGGCTCGGTGAAGCTTTCTTT. This encodes CASSSGGGLGEAFF.